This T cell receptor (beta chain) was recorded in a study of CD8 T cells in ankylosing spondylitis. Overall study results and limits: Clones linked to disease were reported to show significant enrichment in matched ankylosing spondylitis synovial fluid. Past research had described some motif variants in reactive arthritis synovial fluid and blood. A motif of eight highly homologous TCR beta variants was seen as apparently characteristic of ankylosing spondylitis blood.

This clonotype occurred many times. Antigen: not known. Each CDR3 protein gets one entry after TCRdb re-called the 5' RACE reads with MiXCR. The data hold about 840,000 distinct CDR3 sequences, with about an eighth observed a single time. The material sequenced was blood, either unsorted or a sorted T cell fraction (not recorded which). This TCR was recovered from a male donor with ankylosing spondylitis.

CDR3 DNA: TGCAGTGCTTCCCAGGGGGCGAACACTGAAGCTTTCTTT. It is translated as CSASQGANTEAFF. The chain employs TRBV20-1 and TRBJ1-1; 8 bases are a match to TRBD1. Trimming at V came to 5 bases and at J to 1 base, leaving 3 bases not matched to a gene. From germline, CDR1 is DFQATT and CDR2 SNEGSKA (reference sequence). The CDR3 runs 13 residues.